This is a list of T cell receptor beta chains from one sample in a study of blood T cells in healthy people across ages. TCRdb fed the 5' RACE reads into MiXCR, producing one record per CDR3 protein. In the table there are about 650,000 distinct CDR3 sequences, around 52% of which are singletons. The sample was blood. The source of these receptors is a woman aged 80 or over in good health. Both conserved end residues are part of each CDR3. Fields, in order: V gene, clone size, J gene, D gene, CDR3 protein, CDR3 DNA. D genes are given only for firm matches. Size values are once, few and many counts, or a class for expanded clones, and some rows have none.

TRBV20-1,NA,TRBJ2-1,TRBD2,CSAGLAGVPFSDEQFF,TGCAGTGCAGGACTAGCGGGGGTCCCTTTTAGTGATGAGCAGTTCTTC
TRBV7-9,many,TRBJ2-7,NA,CASSWPGHSSSYEQYF,TGTGCCAGCAGCTGGCCGGGTCATTCCAGCTCCTACGAGCAGTACTTC
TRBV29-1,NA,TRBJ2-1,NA,CSVLETSYNEQFF,TGCAGCGTTCTCGAGACTAGCTACAATGAGCAGTTCTTC
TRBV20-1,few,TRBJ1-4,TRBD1,CSARALTGTGVEKLFF,TGCAGTGCTAGAGCTCTAACCGGGACAGGGGTCGAAAAACTGTTTTTT
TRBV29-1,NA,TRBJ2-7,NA,CSVRDRGTSGTYEQYF,TGCAGCGTGAGGGACAGGGGGACTAGCGGTACCTACGAGCAGTACTTC
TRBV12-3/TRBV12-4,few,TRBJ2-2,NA,CASSSAGDTGELFF,TGTGCCAGCAGTTCGGCAGGGGACACCGGGGAGCTGTTTTTT
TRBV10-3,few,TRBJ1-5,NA,CAISDSGGNQPQHF,TGTGCCATCAGTGATTCAGGGGGCAATCAGCCCCAGCATTTT
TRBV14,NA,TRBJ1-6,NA,CASSQAQGRLLHF,TGTGCCAGCAGCCAAGCTCAGGGTCGGCTCCTCCACTTT
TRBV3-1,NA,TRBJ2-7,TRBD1,CASSQEGGTGMYEQYF,TGTGCCAGCAGCCAAGAAGGTGGGACAGGGATGTACGAGCAGTACTTC
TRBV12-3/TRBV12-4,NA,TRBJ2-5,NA,CASSPRLYQETEYF,TGTGCCAGCTCCCCCAGATTGTACCAAGAGACGGAGTACTTC
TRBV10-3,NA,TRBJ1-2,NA,CAISENRVYGYTF,TGTGCCATCAGTGAGAACAGGGTCTATGGCTACACCTTC
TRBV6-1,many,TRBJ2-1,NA,CASSEFWPQGNEQFF,TGTGCCAGCAGTGAATTTTGGCCCCAGGGAAATGAGCAGTTCTTC
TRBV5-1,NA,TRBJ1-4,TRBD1,CASSLSGGNNEKLFF,TGCGCCAGCAGCTTATCAGGGGGCAATAATGAAAAACTGTTTTTT
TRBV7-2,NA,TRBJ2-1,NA,CASTHYYSYNEQFF,TGTGCCAGCACCCATTACTACTCCTACAATGAGCAGTTCTTC